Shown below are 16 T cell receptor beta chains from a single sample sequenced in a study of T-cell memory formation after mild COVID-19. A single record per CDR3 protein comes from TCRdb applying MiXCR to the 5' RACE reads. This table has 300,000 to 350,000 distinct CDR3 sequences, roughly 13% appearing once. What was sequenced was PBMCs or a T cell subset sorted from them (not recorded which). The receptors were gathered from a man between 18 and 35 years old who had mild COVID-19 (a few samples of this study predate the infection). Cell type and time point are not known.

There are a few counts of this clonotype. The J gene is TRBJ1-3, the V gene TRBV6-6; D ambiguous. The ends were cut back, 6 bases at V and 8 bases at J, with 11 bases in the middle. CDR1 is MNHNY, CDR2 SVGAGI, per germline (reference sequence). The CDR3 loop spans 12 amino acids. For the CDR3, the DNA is TGTGCCAGCAGCGGGGTGAGGCACACCATATATTTT. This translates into CASSGVRHTIYF.

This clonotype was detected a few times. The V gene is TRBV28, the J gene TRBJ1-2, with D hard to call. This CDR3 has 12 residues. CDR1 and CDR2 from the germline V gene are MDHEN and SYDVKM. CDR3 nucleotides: TGTGCGACGCGAGACCCGAATTATGGCTACACCTTC. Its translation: CATRDPNYGYTF.

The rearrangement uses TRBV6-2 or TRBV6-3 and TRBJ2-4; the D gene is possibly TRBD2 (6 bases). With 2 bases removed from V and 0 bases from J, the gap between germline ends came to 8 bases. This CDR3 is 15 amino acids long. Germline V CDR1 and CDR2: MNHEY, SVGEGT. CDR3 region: CASSYEGLAKNIQYF. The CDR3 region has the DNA TGTGCCAGCAGTTACGAGGGACTAGCCAAAAACATTCAGTACTTC.

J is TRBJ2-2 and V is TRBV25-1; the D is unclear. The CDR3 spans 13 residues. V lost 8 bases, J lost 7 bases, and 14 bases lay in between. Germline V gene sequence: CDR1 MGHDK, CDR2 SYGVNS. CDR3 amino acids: CASSDLGIGELFF. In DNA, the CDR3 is TGTGCCAGCTCCGACCTAGGGATCGGGGAGCTGTTTTTT.

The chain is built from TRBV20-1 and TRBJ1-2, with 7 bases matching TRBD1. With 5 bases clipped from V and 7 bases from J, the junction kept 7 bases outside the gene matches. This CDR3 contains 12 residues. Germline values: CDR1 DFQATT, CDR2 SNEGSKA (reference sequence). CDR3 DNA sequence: TGCAGTGCTCCAGACAGGGATCTTGGCTACACCTTC. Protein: CSAPDRDLGYTF.

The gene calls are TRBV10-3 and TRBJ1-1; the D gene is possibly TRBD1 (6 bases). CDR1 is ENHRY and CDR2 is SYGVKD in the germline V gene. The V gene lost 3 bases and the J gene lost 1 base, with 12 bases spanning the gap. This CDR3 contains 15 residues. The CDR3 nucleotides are TGTGCCATCAGTGATGTTTTGGGACAGAACACTGAAGCTTTCTTT. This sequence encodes CAISDVLGQNTEAFF.

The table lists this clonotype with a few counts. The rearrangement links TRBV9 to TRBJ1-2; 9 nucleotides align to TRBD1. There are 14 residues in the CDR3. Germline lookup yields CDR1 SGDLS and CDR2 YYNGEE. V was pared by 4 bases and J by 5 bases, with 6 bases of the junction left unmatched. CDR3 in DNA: TGTGCCAGCAGCCCAAGGGGGACAGGGTATGGCTACACCTTC. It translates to CASSPRGTGYGYTF.

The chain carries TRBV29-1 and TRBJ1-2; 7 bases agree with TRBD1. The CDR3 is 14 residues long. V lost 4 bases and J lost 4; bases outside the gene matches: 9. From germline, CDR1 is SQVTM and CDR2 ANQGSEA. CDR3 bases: TGCAGCGTTGTGTCGGGACAGCAGACCTATGGCTACACCTTC. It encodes CSVVSGQQTYGYTF.

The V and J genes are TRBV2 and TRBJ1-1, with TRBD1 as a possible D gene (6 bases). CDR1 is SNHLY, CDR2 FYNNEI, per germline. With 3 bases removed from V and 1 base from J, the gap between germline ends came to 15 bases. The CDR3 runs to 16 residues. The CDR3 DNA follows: TGTGCCAGCAGTGACGAGGTCCTGGGGGCGAACACTGAAGCTTTCTTT. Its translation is CASSDEVLGANTEAFF.

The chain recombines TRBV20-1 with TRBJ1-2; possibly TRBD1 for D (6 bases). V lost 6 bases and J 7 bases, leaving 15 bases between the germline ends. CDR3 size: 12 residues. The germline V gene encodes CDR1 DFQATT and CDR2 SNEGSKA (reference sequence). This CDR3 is CSAQQGWGGYTF. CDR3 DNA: TGCAGTGCCCAACAGGGATGGGGTGGCTACACCTTC.

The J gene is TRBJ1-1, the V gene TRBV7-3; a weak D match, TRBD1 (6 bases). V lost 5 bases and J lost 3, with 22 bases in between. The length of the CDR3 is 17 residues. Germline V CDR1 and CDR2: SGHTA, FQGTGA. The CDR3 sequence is CASSPRGAGSGYTEAFF. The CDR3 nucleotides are TGTGCCAGCAGCCCGAGGGGGGCAGGGTCTGGATACACTGAAGCTTTCTTT.

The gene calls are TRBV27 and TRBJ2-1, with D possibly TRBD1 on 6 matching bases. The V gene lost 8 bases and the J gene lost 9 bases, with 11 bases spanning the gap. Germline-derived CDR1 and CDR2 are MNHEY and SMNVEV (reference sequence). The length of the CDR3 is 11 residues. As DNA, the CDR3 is TGTGCCAGCCTGTTGGGGGCTGAGCAGTTCTTC. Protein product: CASLLGAEQFF.

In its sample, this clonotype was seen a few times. The CDR3 reads CASSGPSGNNEQFF. CDR3 bases: TGTGCCAGCAGCGGGCCCTCGGGAAACAATGAGCAGTTCTTC. The V gene is TRBV9, the J gene TRBJ2-1; D may be TRBD2 (5 bases). CDR3 length equals 14 residues. The V end lost 3 bases, the J end lost 5 bases, and 12 bases lay between the germline ends. Germline CDR1 is SGDLS and CDR2 is YYNGEE.

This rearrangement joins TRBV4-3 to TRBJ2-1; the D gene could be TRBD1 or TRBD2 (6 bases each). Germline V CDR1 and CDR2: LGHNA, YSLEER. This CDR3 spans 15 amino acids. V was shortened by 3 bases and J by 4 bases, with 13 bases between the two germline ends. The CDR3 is CASSHPGGGYNEQFF. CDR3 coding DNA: TGCGCCAGCAGCCACCCCGGGGGCGGGTACAATGAGCAGTTCTTC.

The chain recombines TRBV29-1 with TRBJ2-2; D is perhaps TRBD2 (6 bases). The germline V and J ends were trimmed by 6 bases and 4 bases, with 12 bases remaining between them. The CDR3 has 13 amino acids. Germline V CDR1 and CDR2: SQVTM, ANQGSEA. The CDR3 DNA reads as TGCAGCGTCAAGGAGGGGTTCACCGGGGAGCTGTTTTTT. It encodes CSVKEGFTGELFF.

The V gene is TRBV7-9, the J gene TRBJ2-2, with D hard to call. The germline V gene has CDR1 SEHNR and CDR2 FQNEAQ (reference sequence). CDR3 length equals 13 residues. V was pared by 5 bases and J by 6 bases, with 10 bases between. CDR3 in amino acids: CASSTPLPGELFF. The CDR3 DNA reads TGTGCCAGCAGCACACCGCTTCCCGGGGAGCTGTTTTTT.